This T cell receptor beta chain is from a study of technical replicates of blood from several donors. V gave up 5 bases and J gave up 1 base; unmatched junction bases: 13. The CDR3 runs 18 residues. Looked up from germline, CDR1 is ENHRY and CDR2 is SYGVKD. Profiled with immunoSEQ multiplex PCR; TCRdb holds only in-frame clones, not every one. The sample includes around 80,000 clones, around 94% of them seen just once. The chain employs TRBV10-3 and TRBJ1-1; 10 nucleotides match TRBD1. The sample comprised T cells isolated from PBMCs. The receptor was isolated from a human donor in good health. The CDR3 DNA is TGTGCCATCAGTCAGGCCGGGGACAGGGGATTATGGAACACTGAAGCTTTCTTT. Translating gives CAISQAGDRGLWNTEAFF.